The 11 T cell receptor beta chains presented below share a single source sample, sequenced in a study of response to subunit inactivated influenza vaccine. TCRdb passed the RT-PCR reads through MiXCR, listing each CDR3 protein once. Here the sample spans hundreds of thousands of distinct CDR3 sequences, about 25% being singletons. The sequences come from CD4+ T cells sorted from PBMCs, collected 5 days after vaccination. The receptors were sampled from a man aged 50 to 60 who received an inactivated influenza vaccine.

This clonotype was counted a few times. The chain links TRBV20-1 to TRBJ2-3; D remains unclear. CDR1 and CDR2 (germline): DFQATT, SNEGSKA (reference sequence). The germline V and J ends were trimmed by 2 bases and 3 bases, with 12 bases remaining between them. The CDR3 length is 14 residues. The CDR3 DNA reads TGCAGTGCTAGAAGTCGGATGGGGACAGATACGCAGTATTTT. Translating it yields CSARSRMGTDTQYF.

This clonotype turned up a few times. This rearrangement joins TRBV7-9 to TRBJ2-1; weak D call: TRBD1 (6 bases). CDR1 and CDR2 from the germline V gene are SEHNR and FQNEAQ (reference sequence). Trimming took 5 bases from V and 4 from J, leaving 12 bases between them. The CDR3 sequence is 14 residues long. This chain's CDR3 is CASSPGDVYNEQFF. In DNA form, the CDR3 reads TGTGCCAGCAGCCCAGGGGACGTATACAATGAGCAGTTCTTC.

The rearrangement joins TRBV20-1 to TRBJ2-2; 9 bases match TRBD2. CDR1 DFQATT and CDR2 SNEGSKA come from the germline V gene (reference sequence). The CDR3 length is 13 residues. V lost 8 bases, J lost 1 base, and 2 bases stayed unmatched. In DNA form, the CDR3 reads TGCAGTTGTAGCGGGGGGAACACCGGGGAGCTGTTTTTT. This gives the protein CSCSGGNTGELFF.

The sample holds a few counts of this clonotype. The chain couples TRBV20-1 to TRBJ2-6; D remains unclear. This CDR3 is 14 amino acids long. The V gene lost 3 bases and the J gene lost 0 bases, with 6 bases spanning the gap. In germline, CDR1 is DFQATT, CDR2 SNEGSKA (reference sequence). The CDR3 DNA follows: TGCAGTGCTAGGAACCCCTCTGGGGCCAACGTCCTGACTTTC. It codes for CSARNPSGANVLTF.

This clonotype showed up just a few times. The chain is built from TRBV6-2 or TRBV6-3 and TRBJ2-1; D remains ambiguous. There are 12 residues in the CDR3. Trimming stripped 2 bases from V and 10 bases from J, with 9 bases between. Germline CDR1 reads MNHEY; CDR2 reads SVGEGT. CDR3 nucleotide sequence: TGTGCCAGCAGTTACGGTGGCAGAGAGCAGTTCTTC. Protein sequence: CASSYGGREQFF.

The rearrangement links TRBV5-1 to TRBJ1-1, with a weak D call TRBD1 (5 bases). This CDR3 contains 15 residues. V was cut by 1 base and J by 2 bases, with 12 bases left in between. CDR1 and CDR2 from the germline V gene are SGHRS and YFSETQ. The CDR3, as DNA: TGCGCCAGCAGCTTGAGTCTGAGGGACAACACTGAAGCTTTCTTT. Its translation: CASSLSLRDNTEAFF.

The V and J genes are TRBV12-3 or TRBV12-4 and TRBJ2-3; D might be TRBD2 (6 bases). The CDR3 length is 17 residues. The V and J ends lost 6 bases and 5 bases respectively, with 24 bases between them. CDR3: CASSPHSGQSKEDTQYF. CDR3 bases: TGTGCCAGCAGCCCCCATAGCGGCCAAAGCAAAGAAGATACGCAGTATTTT.

J is TRBJ2-7 and V is TRBV7-2; 9 bases fit TRBD1. V dropped 5 bases and J dropped 4; count of bases not matched to a gene: 12. The CDR3 runs 16 residues. Germline V gene lookup returns CDR1 SGHTA and CDR2 FQGNSA. CDR3 in DNA: TGTGCCAGCAGCGATCATCCCGGGACAGGGACTTACGAGCAGTACTTC. Residues: CASSDHPGTGTYEQYF.

V gene TRBV5-1 combines with J gene TRBJ2-2; the match to TRBD1 covers 8 bases. There are 15 residues in the CDR3. V was pared by 4 bases and J by 5 bases, with 7 bases of the junction left unmatched. The V gene's germline CDR1 is SGHRS and CDR2 YFSETQ. Here the CDR3 reads CASSGRTGSTGELFF. Written as DNA, the CDR3 is TGCGCCAGCAGCGGGCGGACAGGGTCAACCGGGGAGCTGTTTTTT.

The rearrangement joins TRBV20-1 to TRBJ2-7; D might be TRBD1 (6 bases). CDR3 size: 14 residues. Trimming cost V 4 bases and J 1 base, with 14 bases left between them. Germline-derived CDR1 and CDR2 are DFQATT and SNEGSKA (reference sequence). In DNA, the CDR3 is TGCAGTGCTATTCCTTTTGGACAGTCCTACGAGCAGTACTTC. Its translation is CSAIPFGQSYEQYF.

This chain connects TRBV5-4 to TRBJ2-7; 7 bases are shared with TRBD2. This CDR3 is 15 amino acids long. Trimming removed 4 bases from V and 5 bases from J; junction bases left unmatched: 12. The germline V gene encodes CDR1 SGHNT and CDR2 YYREEE (reference sequence). The CDR3 DNA reads as TGTGCCAGCAGCGGTACAGCGGGATACCCAAACGAGCAGTACTTC. Translation: CASSGTAGYPNEQYF.